This T cell receptor (beta chain) was observed in a study of CD8 T cells in Susac syndrome. The study, taken as a whole, reports: The authors acknowledged that the study's TCR sequencing and HLA analysis involved relatively few individuals.

Trimming at V came to 1 base and at J to 7 bases, leaving 4 bases not matched to a gene. The germline V gene encodes CDR1 LGHDT and CDR2 YNNKEL (reference sequence). CDR3 length: 15 residues. With regard to this clonotype: Its target is not known.

RNA totalling roughly 0.45 to 1 ug underwent reverse transcription with random hexamers. Across 54 Vbeta and 13 Jbeta, TCR beta CDR3 was amplified with immunoSEQ multiplex PCR. TCRdb called the immunoSEQ multiplex PCR reads again in MiXCR, with one record for every CDR3 protein. The table shows about 210,000 distinct CDR3 sequences, with around 96% occurring only once. Sequencing of TCR beta was performed on blood CD8+ T cells and on blood CD4+ T cells. Negative isolation was used for CD8+ and CD4+ T cells, and FACS enrichment was applied to TEMRA cells. V is TRBV3-1 and J is TRBJ1-6; TRBD1 aligns across 7 bases. This TCR was recovered from a human donor with multiple sclerosis. Specimen: CD4+ T cells from PBMCs. CDR3 in DNA: TGTGCCAGCAGCCAAGCGACAGGGTTCAATTCACCCCTCCACTTT. Its protein is CASSQATGFNSPLHF.